Presented here are 2 T cell receptor beta chains from one specimen sequenced in a study of long-term antiretroviral therapy in people with HIV. The run of the v3.0 immunoSEQ assay was at survey level. Clones were sequenced by immunoSEQ multiplex PCR, and TCRdb holds only the in-frame ones, with some missing. Of about 27,000 clones in the sample, approximately 93% were seen once. Sequences were derived from unsorted PBMCs, sampled 7.6 years after starting antiretroviral therapy. These receptors were obtained from a woman aged 40-49 years with HIV.

The rearrangement uses TRBV9 and TRBJ1-1; no reliable D call. V gave up 1 base and J gave up 2 bases, with 18 bases separating them. The CDR3 runs 17 residues. Germline assignment: CDR1 SGDLS and CDR2 YYNGEE. The CDR3 is CASSVTPGYNYNTEAFF. The CDR3 DNA is TGTGCCAGCAGCGTAACCCCAGGTTACAATTATAACACTGAAGCTTTCTTT.

The rearrangement joins TRBV25-1 to TRBJ2-1, with D perhaps matching TRBD1 or TRBD2 (6 bases each). The CDR3 covers 15 residues. Germline CDR1 MGHDK, CDR2 SYGVNS. V gave up 1 base and J gave up 3 bases, with 10 bases separating them. CDR3 loop: CASSEFKGGYNEQFF. CDR3 in DNA: TGTGCCAGCAGTGAATTCAAGGGGGGCTACAATGAGCAGTTCTTC.